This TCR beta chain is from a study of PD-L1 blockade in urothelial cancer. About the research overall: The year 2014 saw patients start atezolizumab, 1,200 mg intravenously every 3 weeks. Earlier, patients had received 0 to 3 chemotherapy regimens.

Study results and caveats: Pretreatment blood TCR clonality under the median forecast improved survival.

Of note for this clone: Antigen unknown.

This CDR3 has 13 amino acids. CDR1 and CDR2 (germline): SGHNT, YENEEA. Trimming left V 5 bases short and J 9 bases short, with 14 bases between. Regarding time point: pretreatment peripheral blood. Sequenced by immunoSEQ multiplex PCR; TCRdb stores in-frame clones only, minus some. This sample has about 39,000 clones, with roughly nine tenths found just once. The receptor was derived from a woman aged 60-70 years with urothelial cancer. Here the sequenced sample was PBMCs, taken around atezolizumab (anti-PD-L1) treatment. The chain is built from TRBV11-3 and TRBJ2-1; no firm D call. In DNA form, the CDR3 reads TGTGCCAGCAGCCAACCATGGCCCTCTGAGCAGTTCTTC. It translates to CASSQPWPSEQFF.